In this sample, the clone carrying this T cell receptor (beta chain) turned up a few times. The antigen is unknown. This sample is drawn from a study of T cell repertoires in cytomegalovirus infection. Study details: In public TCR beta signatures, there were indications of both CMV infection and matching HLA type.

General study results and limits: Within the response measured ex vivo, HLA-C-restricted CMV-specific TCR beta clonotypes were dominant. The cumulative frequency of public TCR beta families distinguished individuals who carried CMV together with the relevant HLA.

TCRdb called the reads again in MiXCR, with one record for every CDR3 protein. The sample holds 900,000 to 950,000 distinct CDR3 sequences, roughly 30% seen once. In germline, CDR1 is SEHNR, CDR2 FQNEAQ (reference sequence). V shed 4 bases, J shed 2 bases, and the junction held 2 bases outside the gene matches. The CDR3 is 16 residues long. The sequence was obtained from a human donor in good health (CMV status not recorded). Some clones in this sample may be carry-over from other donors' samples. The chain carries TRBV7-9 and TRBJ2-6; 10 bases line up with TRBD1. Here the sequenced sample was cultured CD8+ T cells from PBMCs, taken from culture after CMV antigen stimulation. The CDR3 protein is CASSSGQGAGANVLTF. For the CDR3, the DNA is TGTGCCAGCAGCTCTGGACAGGGGGCTGGGGCCAACGTCCTGACTTTC.